These 22 T cell receptor beta chains share one sample of origin, sequenced in a study of T cells in Graves' hyperthyroidism and ophthalmopathy (dated by TCRdb to about 2019). The library relied on multiplex PCR. Sequencing relied on an Illumina HiSeq 2000. TCR beta CDR3 regions were amplified from RNA transcripts. The first round of RT-PCR for the TCR CDR3 was performed with the HTBI primer set and the Qiagen OneStep RT-PCR kit. In TCRdb, the public reads were trimmed at Q25 with fastp and aligned with MiXCR, with productive beta chains retained. Identical CDR3 proteins give one entry, which carries the most common genes and DNA. For this sample the table gives 130,000 to 150,000 distinct CDR3 sequences, of which approximately 20% were detected only once. The ten biggest clones cover about two thirds of the sample. The sample was blood. The receptors were sampled from a woman aged 45-60 years with Graves' hyperthyroidism that later progressed to Graves' ophthalmopathy.

In this sample, this clonotype turned up many times. This sequence joins TRBV12-3 or TRBV12-4 and TRBJ1-2; D gene uncertain. The CDR3 is 12 residues long. Trimming removed 4 bases from V and 8 bases from J, with 11 bases in between. CDR3: CASSSPEWGYTF. The CDR3 DNA sequence: TGTGCCAGCAGTTCCCCAGAGTGGGGCTACACCTTC.

The chain has TRBV20-1 and TRBJ2-5; 16 positions match TRBD2. CDR1 and CDR2 from the germline V gene are DFQATT and SNEGSKA (reference sequence). Losses at the gene ends were 5 bases for V and 4 bases for J; bases not matched to a gene: 13. The CDR3 contains 18 residues. The CDR3 DNA sequence: TGCAGTGCTCGGGCACCGGGACTAGCGGGAGGGCCGCGAGAGACCCAGTACTTC. This codes for CSARAPGLAGGPRETQYF.

This clonotype was seen many times. The chain combines TRBV7-8 with TRBJ2-1, with D unresolved. Germline CDR1 SGHVS, CDR2 FQNEAQ. V was trimmed by 5 bases and J by 9 bases, leaving 11 bases between them. The CDR3 loop spans 12 amino acids. CDR3 nucleotide sequence: TGTGCCAGCAGCATAACCCCTGCTGAGCAGTTCTTC. It specifies CASSITPAEQFF.

This clonotype was observed a few times. The V and J genes are TRBV5-4 and TRBJ1-4, with D possibly matching TRBD1 (5 bases). With 4 bases removed from V and 5 bases from J, the gap between germline ends came to 12 bases. This CDR3 is 14 amino acids long. The germline V gene has CDR1 SGHNT and CDR2 YYREEE (reference sequence). CDR3 in DNA: TGTGCCAGCAGCGCCGACAGCCTGAATGAAAAACTGTTTTTT. Encoded protein: CASSADSLNEKLFF.

This clonotype was found a few times. The rearrangement joins TRBV9 to TRBJ1-6; 9 nucleotides match TRBD1. Trimming cost V 1 base and J 7 bases; bases outside gene matches: 3. The CDR3 covers 15 residues. CDR1 and CDR2 (germline): SGDLS, YYNGEE. The chain's CDR3 is CASSVSGQGNSPLHF. CDR3 DNA sequence: TGTGCCAGCAGCGTATCCGGACAGGGGAATTCACCCCTCCACTTT. The variable domain in full, completed from reference TRBV9 and TRBJ1-6, reads DSGVTQTPKHLITATGQRVTLRCSPRSGDLSVYWYQQSLDQGLQFLIQYYNGEERAKGNILERFSAQQFPDLHSELNLSSLELGDSALYFCASSVSGQGNSPLHFGNGTRLTVT.

There are many counts of this clonotype. This rearrangement joins TRBV7-9 to TRBJ2-7; D remains ambiguous. The CDR3 has 12 residues. With 4 bases removed from V and 7 bases from J, the gap between germline ends came to 11 bases. From germline, CDR1 is SEHNR and CDR2 FQNEAQ (reference sequence). CDR3 residues: CASSSQTLEQYF. CDR3 sequence (DNA): TGTGCCAGCAGCTCACAGACCCTAGAGCAGTACTTC.

This clonotype was seen a handful of times. The chain carries TRBV7-2 and TRBJ2-1; D gene ambiguous. Trimming stripped 5 bases from V and 7 bases from J, with 3 bases between. This CDR3 has 10 amino acids. Germline V gene lookup returns CDR1 SGHTA and CDR2 FQGNSA. CDR3 sequence: CASSPNEQFF. The CDR3 bases are TGTGCCAGCAGCCCAAATGAGCAGTTCTTC.

The chain has TRBV7-8 and TRBJ2-1, with a tentative D call TRBD2 (5 bases). Per the germline V gene, CDR1 is SGHVS and CDR2 is FQNEAQ. The CDR3 loop spans 15 amino acids. With 1 base removed from V and 5 bases from J, the gap between germline ends came to 12 bases. The CDR3: CASSLGSVPNNEQFF. The DNA for the CDR3 is TGTGCCAGCAGCTTAGGTAGCGTGCCAAACAATGAGCAGTTCTTC. The full variable domain, rest sourced from reference TRBV7-8 and TRBJ2-1, is GAGVSQSPRYKVAKRGQDVALRCDPISGHVSLFWYQQALGQGPEFLTYFQNEAQLDKSGLPSDRFFAERPEGSVSTLKIQRTQQEDSAVYLCASSLGSVPNNEQFFGPGTRLTVL.

The table lists this clonotype with many counts. The gene calls are TRBV11-3 and TRBJ2-2, with D tentatively TRBD1 (5 bases). The ends were cut back, 5 bases at V and 3 bases at J, with 10 bases in the middle. This CDR3 is built from 14 residues. CDR1 and CDR2 (germline): SGHNT, YENEEA. The CDR3 DNA sequence: TGTGCCAGCAGCCCCGGACACGACACCGGGGAGCTGTTTTTT. It specifies CASSPGHDTGELFF.

The count of this clonotype is one. The chain has TRBV11-3 and TRBJ2-1; D perhaps matches TRBD2 (6 bases). The CDR3 runs 14 residues. The germline V gene has CDR1 SGHNT and CDR2 YENEEA. V was trimmed by 5 bases and J by 5 bases, leaving 13 bases between them. CDR3 DNA: TGTGCCAGCAGCCCCTATAGCGGAAACAATGAGCAGTTCTTC. Translation gives CASSPYSGNNEQFF.

This clonotype has only a few counts. V is TRBV27 and J is TRBJ2-7, with 7 bases matching TRBD1. Germline trimming cut 5 bases from V and 2 bases from J; bases unmatched to any gene: 3. Germline loops: CDR1 MNHEY, CDR2 SMNVEV (reference sequence). CDR3 size: 13 residues. The CDR3 sequence: CASSPTGAYEQYF. The CDR3 DNA follows: TGTGCCAGCAGTCCCACAGGGGCCTACGAGCAGTACTTC.

This clonotype has only a few counts. The V call is TRBV6-5, the J call TRBJ1-2; D gene unclear. CDR1 MNHEY and CDR2 SVGAGI come from the germline V gene. This CDR3 is 13 amino acids long. The V gene lost 2 bases and the J gene lost 4 bases, with 8 bases spanning the gap. CDR3 nucleotides: TGTGCCAGCAGTTACCGCCAGATCTATGGCTACACCTTC. It specifies CASSYRQIYGYTF.

The rearrangement uses TRBV19 and TRBJ1-2; 8 bases map to TRBD1. Germline CDR1 LNHDA, CDR2 SQIVND (reference sequence). The CDR3 length is 13 residues. The V segment lost 8 bases and the J segment 2 bases; nucleotides outside the gene matches: 4. CDR3 amino acids: CASAGQVNYGYTF. The CDR3 DNA is TGTGCCAGTGCGGGACAGGTGAACTATGGCTACACCTTC.

This clonotype has a handful of counts. The gene calls are TRBV7-9 and TRBJ2-5, with 10 bases matching TRBD1. Germline values: CDR1 SEHNR, CDR2 FQNEAQ (reference sequence). J was trimmed by 4 bases and V by 5 bases; bases with no gene match: 10. The CDR3 is 16 amino acids. CDR3 loop: CASSPRTGGNGETQYF. The CDR3 DNA sequence: TGTGCCAGCAGCCCTAGGACAGGGGGGAACGGAGAGACCCAGTACTTC.

This clonotype was detected many times. The chain uses TRBV6-1 and TRBJ2-7; D unclear. CDR1 is MNHNS, CDR2 SASEGT, per germline. This CDR3 has 12 amino acids. V lost 3 bases and J 3 bases, leaving 6 bases between the germline ends. The CDR3 loop reads CASSDKGYEQYF. In nucleotides, the CDR3 is TGTGCCAGCAGTGATAAGGGCTACGAGCAGTACTTC.

The V gene is TRBV7-6, the J gene TRBJ2-7, with TRBD2 matching 10 bases. Per germline, CDR1 SGHVS and CDR2 FNYEAQ. This CDR3 has 14 residues. Losses at the gene ends were 5 bases for V and 6 bases for J; bases not matched to a gene: 7. CDR3 sequence reads: CASSPSGRAIEQYF. CDR3 bases: TGTGCCAGCAGCCCGAGCGGGAGGGCTATCGAGCAGTACTTC.

The chain couples TRBV28 to TRBJ2-1; D may be TRBD2 (6 bases). V gave up 6 bases and J gave up 7 bases, with 19 bases separating them. The CDR3 has 15 amino acids. Germline V CDR1 and CDR2: MDHEN, SYDVKM. CDR3 in DNA: TGTGCCAGCAGCTTGTTCGCGGGAAGTCAAAATGAGCAGTTCTTC. This encodes CASSLFAGSQNEQFF.

V and J are TRBV2 and TRBJ2-1; possibly TRBD2 for D (6 bases). Trimming cost V 7 bases and J 6 bases, with 13 bases left between them. This CDR3 contains 13 residues. The V gene's germline CDR1 is SNHLY and CDR2 FYNNEI. The CDR3 DNA reads as TGTGCCAGCACTGGGACTTCCCTCAATGAGCAGTTCTTC. It codes for CASTGTSLNEQFF.

The chain has TRBV27 and TRBJ1-2; 8 bases fit TRBD1. In germline, CDR1 is MNHEY, CDR2 SMNVEV (reference sequence). V lost 5 bases and J lost 1; bases outside the gene matches: 3. The CDR3 extends over 14 amino acids. CDR3 amino acids: CASSTGGFNYGYTF. The CDR3 nucleotides are TGTGCCAGCAGTACAGGGGGTTTTAACTATGGCTACACCTTC.

A note on this clonotype: An end of the junction differs from the germline gene, which may be a read error. The chain links TRBV28 to TRBJ2-1; TRBD2 agrees at 11 bases. This CDR3 comprises 15 residues. CDR1 MDHEN and CDR2 SYDVKM come from the germline V gene. The CDR3 is CANSLGGLAVYEQFF. In nucleotides, the CDR3 is TGTGCCAACAGTTTAGGGGGACTAGCGGTCTATGAGCAGTTCTTC.

This clonotype has a count of ten or more. The J gene is TRBJ1-2, the V gene TRBV6-1, with 8 bases lining up with TRBD1. CDR1 is MNHNS and CDR2 is SASEGT in the germline V gene. V was clipped by 6 bases and J by 2 bases; unmatched bases: 14. This CDR3 comprises 17 residues. This CDR3 reads CASSLDRGVGRNYGYTF. The CDR3 nucleotides read TGTGCCAGCAGCCTCGACAGGGGAGTAGGCAGGAACTATGGCTACACCTTC.

This clonotype was recorded many times. This chain uses TRBV3-1 with TRBJ1-5, with D unclear. Trimming took off 3 bases at V and 8 bases at J, with 8 bases between the two ends. The CDR3 runs 12 residues. Germline V CDR1 and CDR2: LGHDT, YNNKEL (reference sequence). CDR3 amino acids: CASSQGKEPQHF. As DNA, the CDR3 is TGTGCCAGCAGCCAGGGAAAAGAGCCCCAGCATTTT.